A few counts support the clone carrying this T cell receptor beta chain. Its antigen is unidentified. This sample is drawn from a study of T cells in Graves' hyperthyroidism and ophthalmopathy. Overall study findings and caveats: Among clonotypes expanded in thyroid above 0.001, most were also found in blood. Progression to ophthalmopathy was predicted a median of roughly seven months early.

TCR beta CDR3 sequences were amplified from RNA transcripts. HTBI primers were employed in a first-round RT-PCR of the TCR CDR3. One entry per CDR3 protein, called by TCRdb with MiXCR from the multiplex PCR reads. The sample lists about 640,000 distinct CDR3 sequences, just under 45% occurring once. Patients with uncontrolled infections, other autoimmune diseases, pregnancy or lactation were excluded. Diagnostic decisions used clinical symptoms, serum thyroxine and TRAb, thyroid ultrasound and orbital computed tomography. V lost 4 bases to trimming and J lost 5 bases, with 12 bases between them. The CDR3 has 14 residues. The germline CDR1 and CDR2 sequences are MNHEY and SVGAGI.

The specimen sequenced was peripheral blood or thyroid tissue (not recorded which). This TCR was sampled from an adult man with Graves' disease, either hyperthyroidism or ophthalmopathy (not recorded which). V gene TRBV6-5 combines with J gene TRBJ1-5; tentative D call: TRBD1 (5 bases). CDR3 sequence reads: CASSLWGEDQPQHF. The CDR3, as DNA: TGTGCCAGCAGTTTATGGGGGGAGGATCAGCCCCAGCATTTT.